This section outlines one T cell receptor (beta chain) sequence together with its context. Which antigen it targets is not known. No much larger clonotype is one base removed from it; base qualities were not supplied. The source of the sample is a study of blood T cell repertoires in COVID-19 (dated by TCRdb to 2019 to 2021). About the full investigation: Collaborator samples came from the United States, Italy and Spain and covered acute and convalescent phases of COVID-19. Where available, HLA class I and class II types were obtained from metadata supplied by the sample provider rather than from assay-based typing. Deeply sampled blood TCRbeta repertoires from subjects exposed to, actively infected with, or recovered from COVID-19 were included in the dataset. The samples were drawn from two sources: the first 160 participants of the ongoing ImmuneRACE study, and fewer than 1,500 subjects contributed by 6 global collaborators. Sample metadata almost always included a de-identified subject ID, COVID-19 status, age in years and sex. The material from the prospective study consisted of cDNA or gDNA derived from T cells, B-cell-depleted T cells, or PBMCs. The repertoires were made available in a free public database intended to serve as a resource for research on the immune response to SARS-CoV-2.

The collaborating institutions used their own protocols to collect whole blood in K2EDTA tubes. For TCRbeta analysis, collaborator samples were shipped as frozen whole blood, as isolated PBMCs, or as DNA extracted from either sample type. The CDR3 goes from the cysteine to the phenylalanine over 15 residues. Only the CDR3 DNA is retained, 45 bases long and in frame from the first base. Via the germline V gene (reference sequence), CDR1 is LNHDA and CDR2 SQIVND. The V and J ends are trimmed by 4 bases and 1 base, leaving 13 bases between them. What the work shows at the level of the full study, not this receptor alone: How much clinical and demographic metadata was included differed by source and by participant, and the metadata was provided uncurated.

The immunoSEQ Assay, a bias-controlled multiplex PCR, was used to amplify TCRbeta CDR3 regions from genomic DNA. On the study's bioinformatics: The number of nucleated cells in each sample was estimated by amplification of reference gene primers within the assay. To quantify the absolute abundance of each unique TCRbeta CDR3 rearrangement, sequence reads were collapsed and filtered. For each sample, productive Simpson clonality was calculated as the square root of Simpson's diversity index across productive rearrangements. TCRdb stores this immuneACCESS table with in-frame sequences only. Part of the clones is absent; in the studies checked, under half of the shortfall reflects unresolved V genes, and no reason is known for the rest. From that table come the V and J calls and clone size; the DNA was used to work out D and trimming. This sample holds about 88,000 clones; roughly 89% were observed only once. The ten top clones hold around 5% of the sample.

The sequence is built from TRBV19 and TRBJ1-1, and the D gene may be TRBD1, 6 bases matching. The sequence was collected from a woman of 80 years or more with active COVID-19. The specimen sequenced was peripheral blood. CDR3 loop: CASSTDGQQNTEAFF. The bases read TGTGCCAGTAGTACCGATGGACAGCAGAACACTGAAGCTTTCTTT.